This T cell receptor beta chain came from a study of shared clonotypes between healthy human individuals. In germline, CDR1 is SGHNT, CDR2 YYREEE (reference sequence). V dropped 4 bases and J dropped 2 bases, with 10 bases sitting between them. CDR3 length equals 13 residues. With respect to this clone: The antigen is undetermined.

Sequencing used immunoSEQ multiplex PCR; TCRdb keeps in-frame clones, though not all of them. The repertoire has about 1.5 million clones, roughly 98% of them found once; the top ten carry roughly 0.4%. Findings of the study overall: The study's rarefaction showed incomplete sorted-subset sequencing despite large depth. Across a handful of donors, naive CD4 shared roughly 5%, naive CD8 about 3.2%, memory CD4 over 2%, memory CD8 around 0.36%.

The chain carries TRBV5-4 and TRBJ2-7; D gene ambiguous. The sample taken for sequencing was naive CD4+ T cells sorted from blood. The subset is: CD45RA+ positively selected. This clonotype was sampled from a young man in good health. CDR3 sequence reads: CASSLDPTYEQYF. The CDR3, as DNA: TGTGCCAGCAGCCTCGACCCAACCTACGAGCAGTACTTC.